The clone carrying this T cell receptor beta chain was detected ten times or more. Its antigen is currently unknown. Ophthalmopathic donors had moderate-to-severe activity, CAS ≥3 and NOSPECS ≥4, with disease that had lasted under 3 months. Symptoms, serum thyroxine and TRAb, thyroid ultrasound, and orbital computed tomography formed the diagnostic basis. The sample comes from a study of Graves' ophthalmopathy and Graves' hyperthyroidism. The study's findings and limits: Ophthalmopathy progression prediction by the model yielded a sensitivity of about 71% and a specificity of 72.22%. Thyroid clonotypes that were expanded above 0.001 frequency mostly also appeared in blood.

Amplification from RNA transcripts yielded the TCR beta CDR3 regions. Second-round multiplex PCR came after a first-round RT-PCR that employed HTBI primers. TCRdb analysed the multiplex PCR reads with MiXCR anew, one entry per CDR3 protein. The sample has about 700,000 distinct CDR3 sequences, approximately 40% seen once. CDR1 and CDR2 from the germline V gene are SQVTM and ANQGSEA. Trimming took off 4 bases at V and 7 bases at J, with 7 bases between the two ends. The CDR3 totals 10 residues. V and J are TRBV29-1 and TRBJ1-1; D is uncertain. Sequencing input: peripheral blood. The sequence came from an adult man with Graves' ophthalmopathy. The CDR3 DNA reads TGCAGCGTTGGGGCAGTTGAAGCTTTCTTT. Its translation: CSVGAVEAFF.